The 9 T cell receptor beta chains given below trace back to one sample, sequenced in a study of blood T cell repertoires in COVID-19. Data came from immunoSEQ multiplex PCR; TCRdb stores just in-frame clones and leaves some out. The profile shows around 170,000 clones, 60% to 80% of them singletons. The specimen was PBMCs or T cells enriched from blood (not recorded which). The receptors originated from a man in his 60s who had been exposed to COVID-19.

CDR3 sequence: CASSLGDRGRPKLFF. In DNA form, the CDR3 reads TGTGCCAGCAGCTTGGGGGACAGGGGGCGGCCCAAACTGTTTTTT. The genes are TRBV5-4 and TRBJ1-4, with 12 bases fitting TRBD1. This CDR3 has 15 residues. Trimming cost V 0 bases and J 11 bases; bases outside gene matches: 5. Germline V gene data show CDR1 as SGHNT and CDR2 as YYREEE (reference sequence).

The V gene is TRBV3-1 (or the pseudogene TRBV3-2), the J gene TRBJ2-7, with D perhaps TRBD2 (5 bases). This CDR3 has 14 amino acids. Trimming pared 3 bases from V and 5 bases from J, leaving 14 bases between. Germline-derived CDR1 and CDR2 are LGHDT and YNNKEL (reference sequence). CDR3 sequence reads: CASSQFRGIDEQYF. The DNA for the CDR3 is TGTGCCAGCAGCCAGTTCCGGGGAATCGACGAGCAGTACTTC.

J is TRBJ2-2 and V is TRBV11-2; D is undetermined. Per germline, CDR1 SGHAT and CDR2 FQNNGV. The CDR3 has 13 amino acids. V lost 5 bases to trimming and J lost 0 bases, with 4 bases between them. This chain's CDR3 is CASSPSNTGELFF. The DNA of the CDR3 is TGTGCCAGCAGCCCCTCGAACACCGGGGAGCTGTTTTTT.

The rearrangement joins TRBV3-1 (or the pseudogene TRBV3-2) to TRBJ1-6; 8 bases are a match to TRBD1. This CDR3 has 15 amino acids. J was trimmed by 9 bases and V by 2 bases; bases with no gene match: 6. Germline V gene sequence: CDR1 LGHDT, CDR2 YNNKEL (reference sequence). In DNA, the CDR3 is TGTGCCAGCAGCCAAAAACAGGGGGAGCGTTCACCCCTCCACTTT. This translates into CASSQKQGERSPLHF.

The CDR3 loop is CASSLAEGEDTQYF. Here the CDR3 DNA reads TGTGCCAGCAGCTTAGCTGAAGGAGAAGATACGCAGTATTTT. The V call is TRBV11-3, the J call TRBJ2-3, with unresolved D. V was pared by 1 base and J by 5 bases, with 10 bases between. The CDR3 contains 14 residues. Germline V gives CDR1 SGHNT, CDR2 YENEEA.

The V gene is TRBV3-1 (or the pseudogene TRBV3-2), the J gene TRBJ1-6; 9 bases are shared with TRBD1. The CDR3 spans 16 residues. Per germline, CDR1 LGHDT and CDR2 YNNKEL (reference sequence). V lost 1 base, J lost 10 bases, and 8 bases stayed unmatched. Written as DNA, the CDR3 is TGTGCCAGCAGCCAAGGCCGGGACAGGGAGGAATCACCCCTCCACTTT. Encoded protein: CASSQGRDREESPLHF.

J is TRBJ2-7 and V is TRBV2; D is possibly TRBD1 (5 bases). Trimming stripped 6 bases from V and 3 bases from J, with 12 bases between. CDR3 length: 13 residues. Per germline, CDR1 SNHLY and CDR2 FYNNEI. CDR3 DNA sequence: TGTGCCAGCAGGGTCCAGGGCCTCTACGAGCAGTACTTC. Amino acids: CASRVQGLYEQYF.

The CDR3 loop reads CSASRPGGSNSPLHF. The CDR3, as DNA: TGCAGTGCTAGTAGACCAGGGGGAAGTAATTCACCCCTCCACTTT. The chain employs TRBV20-1 and TRBJ1-6, with TRBD1 matching over 7 bases. CDR3 length equals 15 residues. The germline V gene encodes CDR1 DFQATT and CDR2 SNEGSKA (reference sequence). The junction had 8 bases not matched to a gene; V was cut back by 3 bases and J by 6 bases.

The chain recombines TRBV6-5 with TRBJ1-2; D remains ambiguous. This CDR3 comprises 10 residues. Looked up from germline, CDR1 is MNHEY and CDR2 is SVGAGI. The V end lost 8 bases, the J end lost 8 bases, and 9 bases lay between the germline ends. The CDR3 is CASSLVGYTF. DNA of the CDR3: TGTGCCAGCTCACTAGTGGGCTACACCTTC.